This is a list of T cell receptor beta chains from one sample in a study of T cells in Graves' hyperthyroidism and ophthalmopathy. TCRdb ran MiXCR on the multiplex PCR reads and lists one entry per CDR3 protein. The sample gives roughly 570,000 distinct CDR3 sequences, more than 45% of which show up once; around 8% is in the top ten. Sequencing input: peripheral blood or thyroid tissue (not recorded which). The receptors were gathered from a woman under 30 with Graves' hyperthyroidism. The CDR3 runs from the conserved cysteine through the conserved F or W. The order of the fields is V gene, J gene, CDR3 protein.

>TRBV24-1|TRBJ2-3
CATSGDSTDTQYF
>TRBV13|TRBJ2-2
CASSPELAENTGELFF
>TRBV24-1|TRBJ2-1
CATSDLFF
>TRBV12-3/TRBV12-4|TRBJ2-5
CANSLRLLETQYF
>TRBV13|TRBJ2-7
CASFERETYEQYF
>TRBV7-8|TRBJ2-1
CASSPLARGNEQFF
>TRBV14|TRBJ2-1
CASSEGTYYNEQFF
>TRBV7-2|TRBJ2-7
CASSLVAGASYEQYF
>TRBV7-8|TRBJ2-6
CASSLGLAGASNVLTF
>TRBV2|TRBJ1-3
CAWSATGGPGNTIYF
>TRBV12-3/TRBV12-4|TRBJ1-2
CASSFGGNYDYTF
>TRBV20-1|TRBJ2-2
CSARKGELFF
>TRBV12-3/TRBV12-4|TRBJ1-1
CASSYKTEAFF
>TRBV15|TRBJ2-6
CATKVDSGANVLTF
>TRBV7-9|TRBJ1-1
CASSLAIGQENTEAFF
>TRBV6-1|TRBJ2-2
CASSSRGQVDTGELFF
>TRBV10-3|TRBJ1-4
CAISELGGSTNEKLFF
>TRBV10-3|TRBJ2-6
CAISDSSGADVLTF
>TRBV7-9|TRBJ1-4
CASSPPTGSELFF
>TRBV5-4|TRBJ1-2
CASSPETGTVDGYTF
>TRBV6-1|TRBJ2-5
CASGAPSGRWETQYF
>TRBV29-1|TRBJ1-2
CSAEGDGANYGYTF
>TRBV29-1|TRBJ1-2
CSARQGGQLPYTF
>TRBV7-8|TRBJ1-2
CASTASRDGPNGYTF
>TRBV19|TRBJ1-2
CASSIDRTAGYGYTF
>TRBV7-3|TRBJ2-7
CASSPPLAGGPSYEQYF
>TRBV6-5|TRBJ2-2
CASTRTLLTGELFF
>TRBV10-3|TRBJ2-5
CAISESTKGGSFETQYF
>TRBV29-1|TRBJ2-7
CRADANSYEQYF
>TRBV4-1|TRBJ1-4
CASSQADRDSEKLFF
>TRBV7-2|TRBJ2-7
CASSTDRGPPSSYEQYF
>TRBV20-1|TRBJ1-1
CSARGGEWDYRVGGGDTEAFF
>TRBV10-3|TRBJ1-1
CAISESGGENTEAFF
>TRBV5-5|TRBJ1-2
CASSRPGGDGYTF
>TRBV29-1|TRBJ1-2
CSVDTGNGHYGYTF
>TRBV20-1|TRBJ2-4
CSADPELESIQYF
>TRBV9|TRBJ1-3
CASSVSGRSGNTIYF
>TRBV20-1|TRBJ2-7
CSARGETSGSEAYEQYF
>TRBV12-3/TRBV12-4|.
CASSSRDIQYF
>TRBV19|TRBJ2-7
CASSRQGANGYEQYF